The clone carrying this TCR beta chain was seen ten or more times. Its antigen is not known. Per sample, approximately 600 ng of bulk tumor genomic DNA was the template used. During surgery, several far-apart biopsies were obtained from every primary tumor. The study cohort was described as untreated, and its members had newly diagnosed non-small cell lung cancer. They went on to have curative surgery. The source of the sample is a study of immune heterogeneity within non-small cell lung tumors. Study-wide context: Histologically, several tumors were squamous cell carcinomas and approximately 9 were non-squamous carcinomas. The remaining 1 tumor was not otherwise specified.

It was a multiplex PCR that amplified TCR beta CDR3, with 32 V and 13 J primers. MiXCR, applied by TCRdb to the multiplex PCR reads, yields one record per CDR3 protein. The repertoire holds around 20,000 distinct CDR3 sequences, with approximately 30% as singletons. Germline V gene sequence: CDR1 MNHNS, CDR2 SASEGT. This CDR3 spans 16 amino acids. V lost 7 bases and J lost 0, with 16 bases in between. Study-level results: Largely different high-frequency T-cell receptor beta clonotypes were found between individual patients. Alongside site-unique high-frequency clones, identical dominant CDR3 beta clonotypes recurred across tumor sites within a patient.

The sequence derives from a man aged 40-50 years with non-small cell lung cancer. This chain connects TRBV6-1 to TRBJ2-1, with D perhaps assigned TRBD1 or TRBD2 (5 bases each). What was sequenced was lung tumor tissue. The CDR3 loop is CASTPSGQNSYNEQFF. CDR3 in DNA: TGTGCCAGCACCCCATCGGGGCAGAACTCCTACAATGAGCAGTTCTTC.